This TCR beta chain was identified in a study of T cell repertoires in cytomegalovirus infection. Study summary: The authors used CMV epitopes that were HLA-C-restricted (recently identified) and HLA-B-restricted (well studied). Indications of both CMV infection and matching HLA type were provided by public TCR beta signatures.

The germline V gene has CDR1 SGHNT and CDR2 YENEEA. The CDR3 totals 11 residues. The V gene lost 5 bases and the J gene lost 9 bases, with 8 bases spanning the gap. A word on this clonotype: Its target is unknown.

TCRdb reanalysed the reads using MiXCR and keeps one entry per CDR3 protein. The data show over 250,000 distinct CDR3 sequences, 20% to 25% seen once. The gene calls are TRBV11-3 and TRBJ2-1, with no clear D. Specimen: cultured PBMCs, collected from culture after CMV antigen stimulation. The receptor comes from a human donor in good health (CMV status not recorded). Some clones in this sample may be carry-over from other donors' samples. The CDR3 here is CASSRWSEQFF. CDR3 DNA sequence: TGTGCCAGCAGCAGATGGAGTGAGCAGTTCTTC.